This is a list of T cell receptor beta chains from one sample in a study of OX40 agonist ivuxolimab in advanced cancers. Here immunoSEQ multiplex PCR was the method, and the copy in TCRdb shows in-frame clones only, minus some. The sample records over 55,000 clones, about three quarters being singletons. Sample: CD4+ or CD8+ T cells sorted from blood, taken in a trial of the OX40 agonist ivuxolimab. Receptors were obtained from an adult with an advanced solid tumor such as melanoma, head and neck, liver or kidney cancer. Both conserved end residues are part of each CDR3. The D gene is left open where the match is weak. Some rows mark clone size as missing; the rest say once, few, many or name a class of expanded clone.

>TRBV9|.|TRBJ2-1|.
CASSVSASHYNEQFF
TGTGCCAGCAGCGTAAGTGCGTCCCATTACAATGAGCAGTTCTTC
>TRBV18|.|TRBJ1-2|.
CASSPTGTPNYGYTF
TGTGCCAGCTCCCCAACCGGGACACCTAACTATGGCTACACCTTC
>TRBV30|once|TRBJ2-2|TRBD2
CAWSVRTSDTGELFF
TGTGCCTGGAGTGTACGGACTAGCGACACCGGGGAGCTGTTTTTT
>TRBV6-6|.|TRBJ2-1|TRBD2
CASRTSGGNEQFF
TGTGCCAGCCGGACTAGCGGGGGGAATGAGCAGTTCTTC
>TRBV30|few|TRBJ1-5|.
CAWSTEQGYQPQHF
TGTGCCTGGAGTACAGAACAGGGCTATCAGCCCCAGCATTTT
>TRBV30|.|TRBJ1-2|TRBD1
CAWSPTAQDRNYGYTF
TGTGCCTGGAGTCCAACCGCTCAGGACAGGAACTATGGCTACACCTTC
>TRBV6-1|once|TRBJ2-7|.
CASKLGGISYEQYF
TGTGCCAGCAAGCTAGGCGGAATCTCCTACGAGCAGTACTTC
>TRBV4-3|once|TRBJ1-4|TRBD1
CASSQGWGQGAEKLFF
TGCGCCAGCAGCCAAGGATGGGGACAGGGGGCAGAAAAACTGTTTTTT
>TRBV7-8|.|TRBJ2-2|.
CASSPSWGELFF
TGTGCCAGCAGCCCTTCCTGGGGGGAGCTGTTTTTT
>TRBV9|.|TRBJ2-3|.
CASSAGPDISTDTQYF
TGTGCCAGCAGCGCGGGACCCGACATCAGCACAGATACGCAGTATTTT
>TRBV6-5|.|TRBJ2-1|.
CASSYGDFLYNEQFF
TGTGCCAGCAGTTACGGGGACTTTCTTTACAATGAGCAGTTCTTC
>TRBV4-3|.|TRBJ2-3|TRBD2
CASSQDPLAVRGTQYF
TGCGCCAGCAGCCAAGATCCACTAGCGGTGCGGGGTACGCAGTATTTT
>TRBV28|.|TRBJ1-2|TRBD1
CASSGAWDRKNYGYTF
TGTGCCAGCAGTGGGGCCTGGGACAGAAAGAACTATGGCTACACCTTC
>TRBV29-1|.|TRBJ2-1|TRBD2
CSVGTSGDYNEQFF
TGCAGCGTCGGGACTAGCGGGGACTACAATGAGCAGTTCTTC
>TRBV7-9|.|TRBJ2-2|.
CASRFQGDGELFF
TGTGCCAGCAGGTTCCAGGGAGACGGGGAGCTGTTTTTT
>TRBV6-5|.|TRBJ1-2|.
CASSYAGNYGYTF
TGTGCCAGCAGTTACGCAGGGAACTATGGCTACACCTTC
>TRBV5-1|.|TRBJ1-1|.
CASSLGGVTEAFF
TGCGCCAGCAGCTTGGGAGGGGTGACTGAAGCTTTCTTT
>TRBV6-5|.|TRBJ1-1|.
CASSYSRSGDTEAFF
TGTGCCAGCAGTTACTCGAGGTCTGGGGACACTGAAGCTTTCTTT
>TRBV19|.|TRBJ2-7|.
CASSMGVLSSYEQYF
TGTGCCAGTAGTATGGGAGTCCTAAGCTCCTACGAGCAGTACTTC
>TRBV7-8|.|TRBJ1-5|.
CASSYGQGFGQPQHF
TGTGCCAGCAGCTACGGCCAGGGCTTCGGTCAGCCCCAGCATTTT
>TRBV7-9|.|TRBJ1-2|.
CASSHQGRLANYGYTF
TGCGCCAGCAGCCACCAGGGGCGACTGGCCAACTATGGCTACACCTTC
>TRBV5-1|.|TRBJ2-7|TRBD1
CASSRGESDRGTLYGYEQYF
TGCGCCAGCAGCCGAGGAGAGTCGGACAGGGGGACTCTCTATGGCTACGAGCAGTACTTC
>TRBV19|.|TRBJ1-1|.
CASSIDSETTEAFF
TGTGCCAGTAGTATAGATTCGGAGACCACTGAAGCTTTCTTT
>TRBV19|.|TRBJ1-3|.
CASSIQTGNTIYF
TGTGCCAGTAGTATTCAGACGGGAAACACCATATATTTT
>TRBV19|.|TRBJ1-3|.
CASSIRQIAGNTIYF
TGTGCCAGTAGTATTCGGCAGATCGCTGGAAACACCATATATTTT
>TRBV7-6|.|TRBJ2-1|.
CASSPWPHQGSSYNEQFF
TGTGCCAGCAGCCCTTGGCCCCACCAGGGGAGCTCCTACAATGAGCAGTTCTTC
>TRBV6-5|.|TRBJ2-5|.
CASRPPGADETQYF
TGTGCCAGCAGGCCCCCAGGGGCGGACGAGACCCAGTACTTC
>TRBV11-2|once|TRBJ1-3|.
CASRGLRTESGNTIYF
TGTGCCAGCAGGGGACTGAGGACGGAATCTGGAAACACCATATATTTT
>TRBV11-3|.|TRBJ2-7|TRBD1
CASSLGQGPYEQYF
TGTGCCAGCAGCTTGGGACAGGGTCCCTACGAGCAGTACTTC